One sample yielded the 29 T cell receptor beta chains listed below, sequenced in a study of cytomegalovirus exposure and HLA in healthy donors. PCR amplification relied on 60 Vbeta primers (plus 13 Jbeta primers). Data came from immunoSEQ multiplex PCR; TCRdb stores just in-frame clones and leaves some out. Of approximately 82,000 clones listed, approximately 56% are singletons. Specimen: PBMCs. The receptors were sampled from a woman in her 30s in good health and CMV-seropositive.

The chain has TRBV14 and TRBJ2-3, with 7 bases that match TRBD1. V dropped 6 bases and J dropped 1; count of bases not matched to a gene: 7. The CDR3 totals 15 residues. Germline CDR1 is SGHDN and CDR2 is FVKESK. CDR3 in DNA: TGTGCCAGCAGTTCTCAGGGGGTTGGCACAGATACGCAGTATTTT. It specifies CASSSQGVGTDTQYF. The full variable domain, rest sourced from reference TRBV14 and TRBJ2-3, is EAGVTQFPSHSVIEKGQTVTLRCDPISGHDNLYWYRRVMGKEIKFLLHFVKESKQDESGMPNNRFLAERTGGTYSTLKVQPAELEDSGVYFCASSSQGVGTDTQYFGPGTRLTVL.

The sample holds a few counts of this clone. This chain connects TRBV10-1 to TRBJ2-7; the match to TRBD2 covers 9 bases. Trimming took 3 bases from V and 4 from J; bases not matched to a gene: 7. Germline V lookup: CDR1 WNHNN, CDR2 SYGVQD (reference sequence). This CDR3 region has 15 residues. The DNA for the CDR3 is TGCGCCAGCAGTGATCCAGCGGGGGGTATGTACGAGCAGTACTTC. Translating gives CASSDPAGGMYEQYF.

The V call is TRBV6-4, the J call TRBJ1-5; D unresolved. The CDR3 has 16 amino acids. The V gene lost 6 bases and the J gene lost 1 base, with 16 bases spanning the gap. Germline values: CDR1 MRHNA, CDR2 SNTAGT. In DNA, the CDR3 is TGTGCCAGCAGGACCCCCTCTGGGCTGAGCAATCAGCCCCAGCATTTT. The encoded protein is CASRTPSGLSNQPQHF.

V is TRBV6-5 and J is TRBJ1-6; the match to TRBD1 covers 8 bases. From germline, CDR1 is MNHEY and CDR2 SVGAGI. CDR3 size: 15 residues. V shed 6 bases, J shed 12 bases, and the junction held 13 bases outside the gene matches. The CDR3 protein is CASSPGNRGIGPLHF. The CDR3 DNA is TGTGCCAGCAGCCCCGGAAACAGGGGGATAGGACCCCTCCACTTT.

The rearrangement uses TRBV5-4 and TRBJ1-1; TRBD1 is a possible D gene (6 bases). CDR1 SGHNT and CDR2 YYREEE come from the germline V gene (reference sequence). The CDR3 spans 14 residues. V gave up 4 bases and J gave up 8 bases, with 18 bases separating them. Here the CDR3 reads CASSRGQPPGEAFF. The CDR3 coding sequence is TGTGCCAGCAGCAGAGGACAGCCTCCGGGGGAAGCTTTCTTT.

This clone showed up just once. The chain employs TRBV4-3 and TRBJ1-2; 9 nucleotides agree with TRBD1. Germline V CDR1 and CDR2: LGHNA, YSLEER. The CDR3 runs to 15 residues. V shed 0 bases and J 6 bases; nucleotides not matched to a gene: 5. As DNA, the CDR3 is TGCGCCAGCAGCCAAGACTACAGGGGGCTTCATGGCTACACCTTC. Translation: CASSQDYRGLHGYTF.

This clone was detected only once. The V gene is TRBV18, the J gene TRBJ2-3, with TRBD2 identical over 9 bases. V was pared by 1 base and J by 3 bases, with 5 bases of the junction left unmatched. Germline V gene sequence: CDR1 KGHSH, CDR2 LQKENI. CDR3 length: 16 amino acids. CDR3 sequence reads: CASSPRNSGGTDTQYF. As DNA, the CDR3 is TGTGCCAGCTCACCACGGAATAGCGGGGGTACAGATACGCAGTATTTT.

The chain links TRBV5-4 to TRBJ1-1; 7 positions agree with TRBD1. The length of the CDR3 is 13 residues. V lost 2 bases and J lost 6; bases outside the gene matches: 4. Germline assignment: CDR1 SGHNT and CDR2 YYREEE (reference sequence). CDR3 sequence: CASSLQGLAEAFF. The CDR3 region has the DNA TGTGCCAGCAGCTTACAGGGGCTCGCTGAAGCTTTCTTT.

The chain carries TRBV28 and TRBJ1-6, with 9 bases matching TRBD1. From germline, CDR1 is MDHEN and CDR2 SYDVKM. The CDR3 sequence is 14 residues long. Trimming took 5 bases from V and 9 from J; bases not matched to a gene: 5. The CDR3 DNA follows: TGTGCCAGCAGTGGGGACAGGGTGAGTTCACCCCTCCACTTT. Translation: CASSGDRVSSPLHF. The variable domain in full, with the rest retrieved from reference TRBV28 and TRBJ1-6, is DVKVTQSSRYLVKRTGEKVFLECVQDMDHENMFWYRQDPGLGLRLIYFSYDVKMKEKGDIPEGYSVSREKKERFSLILESASTNQTSMYLCASSGDRVSSPLHFGNGTRLTVT.

The chain is built from TRBV18 and TRBJ2-7, with 7 bases that match TRBD2. The CDR3 runs 16 residues. Unmatched junction bases numbered 6, after V lost 1 base and J lost 0 bases. Germline CDR1 reads KGHSH; CDR2 reads LQKENI. The CDR3 here is CASSPRSGVTSYEQYF. CDR3 DNA: TGTGCCAGCTCACCACGGAGCGGGGTGACCTCCTACGAGCAGTACTTC.

CDR3 region: CASSIRGTVGTEAFF. The CDR3 coding sequence is TGTGCCAGTAGTATCCGGGGGACAGTCGGCACTGAAGCTTTCTTT. The rearrangement uses TRBV19 and TRBJ1-1; 7 bases fit TRBD1. The ends lost 3 bases at V and 4 bases at J; junction bases unmatched: 8. The germline CDR1 and CDR2 sequences are LNHDA and SQIVND (reference sequence). The CDR3 spans 15 residues.

The gene calls are TRBV19 and TRBJ1-4; perhaps TRBD1 as D (5 bases). The length of the CDR3 is 15 residues. V gave up 3 bases and J gave up 4 bases, with 12 bases separating them. Germline V gene lookup returns CDR1 LNHDA and CDR2 SQIVND (reference sequence). This chain's CDR3 is CASSIQMTVNEKLFF. The CDR3 DNA is TGTGCCAGTAGTATCCAGATGACAGTTAATGAAAAACTGTTTTTT.

A note on this clone: A read error may produce the germline difference seen at one junction end. The chain couples TRBV5-5 to TRBJ1-3; D not resolved. The germline V gene has CDR1 SGHKS and CDR2 YYEKEE (reference sequence). There are 15 residues in the CDR3. CDR3 in amino acids: CASRSGRFSGDTIYF. CDR3 nucleotides: TGTGCCAGCAGGAGCGGACGGTTCTCTGGAGACACCATATATTTT.

This chain links TRBV10-3 with TRBJ1-6; possibly TRBD1 for D (5 bases). CDR1 and CDR2 from the germline V gene are ENHRY and SYGVKD. V was clipped by 3 bases and J by 4 bases, with 13 bases between them. CDR3 length equals 16 residues. The CDR3 sequence: CAISEGGAAYNSPLHF. CDR3 coding DNA: TGTGCCATCAGTGAAGGCGGGGCAGCTTATAATTCACCCCTCCACTTT.

This sequence joins TRBV21-1 and TRBJ1-5; the table gives TRBD1 as D, unverified against the DNA. TRBV21-1 is a documented pseudogene. CDR3 length equals 15 residues. This CDR3 reads CASSSYRFLRQPQHF. CDR3 in DNA: TGTGCCAGCAGCTCCTACAGGTTCTTAAGGCAGCCCCAGCATTTT.

The V call is TRBV9, the J call TRBJ1-1; D might be TRBD1 (6 bases). The germline V gene has CDR1 SGDLS and CDR2 YYNGEE. The CDR3 contains 14 residues. V was pared by 0 bases and J by 3 bases, with 9 bases between. CDR3 DNA sequence: TGTGCCAGCAGCGTAGGGGCAGGGGACACTGAAGCTTTCTTT. Its translation: CASSVGAGDTEAFF.

This chain connects TRBV6-1 to TRBJ1-1; D is unresolved. From germline, CDR1 is MNHNS and CDR2 SASEGT. The CDR3 covers 12 residues. The germline V and J ends were trimmed by 9 bases and 4 bases, with 12 bases remaining between them. CDR3 in DNA: TGTGCCAGTCAATCCCCGGGCACTGAAGCTTTCTTT. It specifies CASQSPGTEAFF.

The genes are TRBV6-1 and TRBJ2-3; D is possibly TRBD2 (6 bases). V was trimmed by 0 bases and J by 0 bases, leaving 10 bases between them. Germline assignment: CDR1 MNHNS and CDR2 SASEGT. CDR3 length: 16 residues. CDR3 protein: CASSEAGGVSTDTQYF. The CDR3 DNA follows: TGTGCCAGCAGTGAAGCCGGCGGGGTCAGCACAGATACGCAGTATTTT.

The chain combines TRBV20-1 with TRBJ2-1; D may be TRBD1 (6 bases). This CDR3 comprises 11 residues. V shed 5 bases and J shed 5 bases, with 7 bases lying between them. The germline V gene encodes CDR1 DFQATT and CDR2 SNEGSKA (reference sequence). CDR3 DNA: TGCAGTGCTCGACAGGACAATGAGCAGTTCTTC. It yields the protein CSARQDNEQFF.

The J gene is TRBJ2-3, the V gene TRBV2, with 8 nucleotides matching TRBD2. CDR1 and CDR2 from the germline V gene are SNHLY and FYNNEI. The CDR3 consists of 14 residues. V lost 10 bases, J lost 2 bases, and 8 bases stayed unmatched. CDR3 DNA: TGTGCCACCGGACAGCGGGGGCCCACAGATACGCAGTATTTT. This codes for CATGQRGPTDTQYF. The variable domain in full, with the rest retrieved from reference TRBV2 and TRBJ2-3, is EPEVTQTPSHQVTQMGQEVILRCVPISNHLYFYWYRQILGQKVEFLVSFYNNEISEKSEIFDDQFSVERPDGSNFTLKIRSTKLEDSAMYFCATGQRGPTDTQYFGPGTRLTVL.

J is TRBJ1-2 and V is TRBV5-1; 9 bases are shared with TRBD1. This CDR3 has 20 amino acids. Germline CDR1 is SGHRS and CDR2 is YFSETQ. The J segment lost 3 bases and the V segment lost 2 bases, leaving 20 bases of the junction unmatched. The CDR3 coding sequence is TGCGCCAGCAGCTTAAGAACTGCCCAACTACAGGGGGCCTGGGACTATGGCTACACCTTC. Translated, it gives CASSLRTAQLQGAWDYGYTF.

This clone was recorded once. The chain recombines TRBV29-1 with TRBJ2-1; 12 positions agree with TRBD1. J lost 6 bases, V lost 5 bases, and 11 bases had no gene match. The CDR3 consists of 16 residues. The germline V gene encodes CDR1 SQVTM and CDR2 ANQGSEA. The CDR3 region is CSVPEPGQGAPNEQFF. DNA of the CDR3: TGCAGCGTTCCTGAGCCGGGACAGGGGGCGCCCAATGAGCAGTTCTTC.

V and J are TRBV2 and TRBJ2-7; 7 nucleotides line up with TRBD1. The trim removed 4 bases at V and 9 bases at J, leaving 6 bases unmatched. CDR1 and CDR2 (germline): SNHLY, FYNNEI. There are 12 residues in the CDR3. The CDR3 DNA sequence: TGTGCCAGCAGTGGACAGGGCCAGAGGCAGTACTTC. This translates into CASSGQGQRQYF.

This clone has just one count. The rearrangement joins TRBV27 to TRBJ2-7; D may be TRBD2 (7 bases). The CDR3 totals 14 residues. Trimming pared 2 bases from V and 6 bases from J, leaving 14 bases between. Germline lookup yields CDR1 MNHEY and CDR2 SMNVEV (reference sequence). This CDR3 reads CASSLQGGGREQYF. For the CDR3, the DNA is TGTGCCAGCAGTTTACAAGGCGGGGGCCGCGAGCAGTACTTC.

The chain recombines TRBV5-1 with TRBJ1-3; D remains ambiguous. With 3 bases removed from V and 0 bases from J, the gap between germline ends came to 13 bases. The CDR3 contains 16 residues. In germline, CDR1 is SGHRS, CDR2 YFSETQ. CDR3 in DNA: TGCGCCAGCAGCTCCTCGACTTCGTCCTCTGGAAACACCATATATTTT. This gives the protein CASSSSTSSSGNTIYF. The whole variable domain, filled in from reference TRBV5-1 and TRBJ1-3, reads KAGVTQTPRYLIKTRGQQVTLSCSPISGHRSVSWYQQTPGQGLQFLFEYFSETQRNKGNFPGRFSGRQFSNSRSEMNVSTLELGDSALYLCASSSSTSSSGNTIYFGEGSWLTVV.

This sequence joins TRBV29-1 and TRBJ2-7; 7 positions match TRBD1. The CDR3 spans 16 residues. Trimming at V came to 6 bases and at J to 0 bases, leaving 14 bases not matched to a gene. Looked up from germline, CDR1 is SQVTM and CDR2 is ANQGSEA. The CDR3 is CSVRDVGGQSSYEQYF. In DNA form, the CDR3 reads TGCAGCGTGCGAGACGTAGGGGGACAGAGCTCCTACGAGCAGTACTTC.

This clone was observed a handful of times. J is TRBJ1-1 and V is TRBV28; TRBD1 agrees at 10 bases. CDR1 MDHEN and CDR2 SYDVKM come from the germline V gene. The CDR3 runs 15 residues. V gave up 0 bases and J gave up 10 bases; unmatched junction bases: 8. The CDR3 nucleotides are TGTGCCAGCAGTTTATGGGGTGGACAGGGGGTGGGAGCTTTCTTT. It specifies CASSLWGGQGVGAFF.

The genes are TRBV2 and TRBJ1-5; D not certain. Between the trimmed V and J ends, which lost 8 bases and 0 bases, there was a span of 8 bases. CDR3 length: 13 residues. Germline V gene data show CDR1 as SNHLY and CDR2 as FYNNEI. The CDR3 sequence: CASGYYSNQPQHF. CDR3 coding DNA: TGTGCCAGCGGATACTATAGCAATCAGCCCCAGCATTTT.

The chain recombines TRBV14 with TRBJ1-1, with 7 bases lining up with TRBD1. This CDR3 contains 14 residues. Germline CDR1 and CDR2: SGHDN and FVKESK. Trimming cost V 4 bases and J 5 bases; bases outside gene matches: 7. CDR3 bases: TGTGCCAGCAGCCTGACCAGGGGGAGGACTGAAGCTTTCTTT. This translates into CASSLTRGRTEAFF.